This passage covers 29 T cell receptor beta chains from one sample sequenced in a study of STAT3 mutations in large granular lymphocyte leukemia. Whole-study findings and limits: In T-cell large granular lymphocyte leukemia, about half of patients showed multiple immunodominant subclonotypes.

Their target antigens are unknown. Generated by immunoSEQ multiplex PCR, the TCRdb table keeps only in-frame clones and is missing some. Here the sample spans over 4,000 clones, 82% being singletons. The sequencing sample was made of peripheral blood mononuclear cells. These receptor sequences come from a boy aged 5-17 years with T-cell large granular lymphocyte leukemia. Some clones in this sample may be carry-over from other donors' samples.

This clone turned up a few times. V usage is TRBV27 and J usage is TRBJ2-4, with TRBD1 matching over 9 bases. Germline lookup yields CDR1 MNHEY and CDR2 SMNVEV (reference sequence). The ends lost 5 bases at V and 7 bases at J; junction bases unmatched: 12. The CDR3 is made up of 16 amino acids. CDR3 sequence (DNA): TGTGCCAGCAGTCCCTTGGGACAGGGTGGGGGTAACATTCAGTACTTC. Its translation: CASSPLGQGGGNIQYF.

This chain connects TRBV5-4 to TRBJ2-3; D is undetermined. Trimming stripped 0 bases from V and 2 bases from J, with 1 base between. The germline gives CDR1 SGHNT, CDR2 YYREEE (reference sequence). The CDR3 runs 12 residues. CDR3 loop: CASSLATDTQYF. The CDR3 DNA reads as TGTGCCAGCAGCTTGGCCACAGATACGCAGTATTTT.

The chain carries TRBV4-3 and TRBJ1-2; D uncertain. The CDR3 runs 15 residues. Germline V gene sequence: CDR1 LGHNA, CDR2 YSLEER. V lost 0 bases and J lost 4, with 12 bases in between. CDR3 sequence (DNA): TGCGCCAGCAGCCAAGAAGTGTGGGGAGGCTATGGCTACACCTTC. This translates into CASSQEVWGGYGYTF.

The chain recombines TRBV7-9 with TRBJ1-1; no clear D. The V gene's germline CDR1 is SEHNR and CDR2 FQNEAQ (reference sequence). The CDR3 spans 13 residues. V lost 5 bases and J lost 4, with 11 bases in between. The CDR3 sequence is CASSIQEGTEAFF. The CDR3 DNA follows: TGTGCCAGCAGCATACAAGAGGGCACTGAAGCTTTCTTT.

The CDR3 protein is CASSVGSGGRAVDTQYF. Here the CDR3 DNA reads TGTGCCAGCAGCGTAGGTAGTGGAGGGAGGGCCGTAGATACGCAGTATTTT. The rearrangement uses TRBV9 and TRBJ2-3, with TRBD2 identical over 7 bases. Germline lookup yields CDR1 SGDLS and CDR2 YYNGEE. This CDR3 region has 17 residues. V trimming: 0 bases; J trimming: 5 bases; junction bases outside the gene matches: 12.

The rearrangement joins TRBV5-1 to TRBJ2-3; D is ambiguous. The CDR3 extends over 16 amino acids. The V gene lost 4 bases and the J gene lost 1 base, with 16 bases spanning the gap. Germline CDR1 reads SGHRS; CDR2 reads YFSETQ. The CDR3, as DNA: TGCGCCAGCAGCGTCTCCCCCCCCACAGGCACAGATACGCAGTATTTT. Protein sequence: CASSVSPPTGTDTQYF.

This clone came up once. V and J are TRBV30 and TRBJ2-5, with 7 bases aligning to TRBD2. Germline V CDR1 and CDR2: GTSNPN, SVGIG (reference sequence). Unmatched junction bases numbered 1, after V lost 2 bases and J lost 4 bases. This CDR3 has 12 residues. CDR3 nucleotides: TGTGCCTGGAGTTCGGGGGGAGAGACCCAGTACTTC. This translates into CAWSSGGETQYF.

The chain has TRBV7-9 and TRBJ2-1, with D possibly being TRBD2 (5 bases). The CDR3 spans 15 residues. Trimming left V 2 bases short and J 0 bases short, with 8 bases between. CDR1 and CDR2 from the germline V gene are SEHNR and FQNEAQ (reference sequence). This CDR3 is CASSLRGTSYNEQFF. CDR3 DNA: TGTGCCAGCAGCTTACGGGGTACCTCCTACAATGAGCAGTTCTTC.

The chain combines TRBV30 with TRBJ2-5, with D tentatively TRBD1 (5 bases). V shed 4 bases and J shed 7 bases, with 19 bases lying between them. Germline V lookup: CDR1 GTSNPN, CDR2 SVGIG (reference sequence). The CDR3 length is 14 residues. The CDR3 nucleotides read TGTGCCTGGAATCCCTCCAGCGTCCAGGGGACCCAGTACTTC. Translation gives CAWNPSSVQGTQYF.

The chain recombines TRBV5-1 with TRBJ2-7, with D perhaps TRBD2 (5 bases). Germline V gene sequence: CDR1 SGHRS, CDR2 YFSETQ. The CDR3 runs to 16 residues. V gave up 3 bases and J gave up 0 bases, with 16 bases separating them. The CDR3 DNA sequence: TGCGCCAGCAGCTCCAAAGGTCGAGGGCCCTCCTACGAGCAGTACTTC. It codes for CASSSKGRGPSYEQYF. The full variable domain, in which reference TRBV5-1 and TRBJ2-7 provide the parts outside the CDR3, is KAGVTQTPRYLIKTRGQQVTLSCSPISGHRSVSWYQQTPGQGLQFLFEYFSETQRNKGNFPGRFSGRQFSNSRSEMNVSTLELGDSALYLCASSSKGRGPSYEQYFGPGTRLTVT.

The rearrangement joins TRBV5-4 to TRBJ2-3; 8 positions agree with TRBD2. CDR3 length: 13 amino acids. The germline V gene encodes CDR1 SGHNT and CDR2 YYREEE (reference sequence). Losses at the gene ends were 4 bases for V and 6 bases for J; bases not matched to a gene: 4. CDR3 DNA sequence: TGTGCCAGCAGCGCGGGGGGCGGGGATACGCAGTATTTT. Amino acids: CASSAGGGDTQYF.

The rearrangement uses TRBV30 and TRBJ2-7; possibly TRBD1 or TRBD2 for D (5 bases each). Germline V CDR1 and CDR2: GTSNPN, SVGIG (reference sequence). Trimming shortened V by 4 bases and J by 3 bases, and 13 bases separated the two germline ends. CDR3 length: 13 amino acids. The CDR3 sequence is CAWTPGSSYEQYF. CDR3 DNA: TGTGCCTGGACCCCAGGGAGTAGCTACGAGCAGTACTTC.

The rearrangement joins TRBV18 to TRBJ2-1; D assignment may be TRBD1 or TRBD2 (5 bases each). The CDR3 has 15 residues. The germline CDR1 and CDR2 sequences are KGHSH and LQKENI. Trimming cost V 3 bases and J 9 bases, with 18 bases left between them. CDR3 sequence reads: CASSPIPGRPIEQFF. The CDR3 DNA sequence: TGTGCCAGCTCACCCATCCCGGGACGGCCAATTGAGCAGTTCTTC.

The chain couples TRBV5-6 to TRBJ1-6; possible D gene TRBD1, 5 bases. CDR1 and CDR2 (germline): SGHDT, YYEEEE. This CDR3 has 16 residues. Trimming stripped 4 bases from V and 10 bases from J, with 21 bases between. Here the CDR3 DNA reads TGTGCCAGCAGCCCCTCCCTTGGCAGGGTAGGGTCACCCCTCCACTTT. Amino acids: CASSPSLGRVGSPLHF.

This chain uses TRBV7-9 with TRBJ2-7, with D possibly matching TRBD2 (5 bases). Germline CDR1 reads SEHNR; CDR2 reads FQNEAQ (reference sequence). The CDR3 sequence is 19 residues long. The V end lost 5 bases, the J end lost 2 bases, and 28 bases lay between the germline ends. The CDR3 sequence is CASSPAGPELTGNPYEQYF. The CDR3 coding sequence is TGTGCCAGCAGCCCCGCTGGGCCCGAGTTGACGGGAAATCCCTACGAGCAGTACTTC.

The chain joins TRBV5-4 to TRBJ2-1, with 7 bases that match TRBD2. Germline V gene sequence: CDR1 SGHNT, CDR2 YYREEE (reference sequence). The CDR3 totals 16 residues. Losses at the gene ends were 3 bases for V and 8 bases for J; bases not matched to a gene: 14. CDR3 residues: CASSSLPSGNNDEQFF. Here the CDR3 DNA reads TGTGCCAGCAGCTCCCTACCGAGCGGGAATAACGATGAGCAGTTCTTC.

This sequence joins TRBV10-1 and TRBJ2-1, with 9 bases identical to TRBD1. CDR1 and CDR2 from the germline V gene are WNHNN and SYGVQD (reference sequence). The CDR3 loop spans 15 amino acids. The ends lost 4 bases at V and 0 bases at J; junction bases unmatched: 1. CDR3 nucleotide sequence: TGCGCCAGCAGTGGGGACAGGGACTCCTACAATGAGCAGTTCTTC. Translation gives CASSGDRDSYNEQFF.

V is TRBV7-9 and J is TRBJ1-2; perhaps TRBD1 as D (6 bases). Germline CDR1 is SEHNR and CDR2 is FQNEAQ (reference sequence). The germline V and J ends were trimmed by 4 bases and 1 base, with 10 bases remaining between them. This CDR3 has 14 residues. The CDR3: CASSSTGLNYGYTF. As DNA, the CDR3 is TGTGCCAGCAGCTCTACAGGGCTTAACTATGGCTACACCTTC. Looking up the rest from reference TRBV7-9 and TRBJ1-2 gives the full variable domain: DTGVSQNPRHKITKRGQNVTFRCDPISEHNRLYWYRQTLGQGPEFLTYFQNEAQLEKSRLLSDRFSAERPKGSFSTLEIQRTEQGDSAMYLCASSSTGLNYGYTFGSGTRLTVV.

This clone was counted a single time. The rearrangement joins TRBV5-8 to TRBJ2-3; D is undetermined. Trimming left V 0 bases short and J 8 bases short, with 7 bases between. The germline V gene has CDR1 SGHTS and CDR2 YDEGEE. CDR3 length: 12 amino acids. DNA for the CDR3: TGTGCCAGCAGCTTGGAGTCCAGTACGCAGTATTTT. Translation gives CASSLESSTQYF.

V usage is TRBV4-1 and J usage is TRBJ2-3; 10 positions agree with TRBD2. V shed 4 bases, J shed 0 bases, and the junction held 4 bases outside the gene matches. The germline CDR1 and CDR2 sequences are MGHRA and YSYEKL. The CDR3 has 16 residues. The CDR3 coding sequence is TGCGCCAGCAGCCTCGGACTAGCGGACAGCACAGATACGCAGTATTTT. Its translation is CASSLGLADSTDTQYF.

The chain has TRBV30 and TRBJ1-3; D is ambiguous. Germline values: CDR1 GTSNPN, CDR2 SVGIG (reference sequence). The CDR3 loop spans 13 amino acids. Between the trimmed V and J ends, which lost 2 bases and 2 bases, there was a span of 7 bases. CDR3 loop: CAWSSWAGNTIYF. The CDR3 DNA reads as TGTGCCTGGAGTTCCTGGGCTGGAAACACCATATATTTT.

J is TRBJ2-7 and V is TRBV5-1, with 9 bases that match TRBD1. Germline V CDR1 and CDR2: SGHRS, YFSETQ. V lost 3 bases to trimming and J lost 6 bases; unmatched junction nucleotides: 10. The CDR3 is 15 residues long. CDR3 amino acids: CASSSGQGLLREQYF. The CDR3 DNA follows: TGCGCCAGCAGCTCCGGACAGGGGTTACTACGCGAGCAGTACTTC. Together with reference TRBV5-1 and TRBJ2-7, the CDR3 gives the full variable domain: KAGVTQTPRYLIKTRGQQVTLSCSPISGHRSVSWYQQTPGQGLQFLFEYFSETQRNKGNFPGRFSGRQFSNSRSEMNVSTLELGDSALYLCASSSGQGLLREQYFGPGTRLTVT.

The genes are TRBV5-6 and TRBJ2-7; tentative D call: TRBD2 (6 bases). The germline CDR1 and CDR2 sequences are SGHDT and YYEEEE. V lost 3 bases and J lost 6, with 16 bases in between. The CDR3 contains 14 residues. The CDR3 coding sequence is TGTGCCAGCAGCTACGGGACTTACCTTTCCGAGCAGTACTTC. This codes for CASSYGTYLSEQYF.

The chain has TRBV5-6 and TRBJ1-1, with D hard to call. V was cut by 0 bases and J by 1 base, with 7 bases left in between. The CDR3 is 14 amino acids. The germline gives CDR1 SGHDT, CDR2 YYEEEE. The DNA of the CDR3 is TGTGCCAGCAGCTTGGACGCACCGAACACTGAAGCTTTCTTT. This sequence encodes CASSLDAPNTEAFF.

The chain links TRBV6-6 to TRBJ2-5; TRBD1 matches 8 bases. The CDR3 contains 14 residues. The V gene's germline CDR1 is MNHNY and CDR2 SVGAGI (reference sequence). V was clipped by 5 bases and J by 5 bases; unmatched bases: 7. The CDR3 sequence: CASSPGQALETQYF. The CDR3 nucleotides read TGTGCCAGCAGTCCGGGACAGGCTTTGGAGACCCAGTACTTC.

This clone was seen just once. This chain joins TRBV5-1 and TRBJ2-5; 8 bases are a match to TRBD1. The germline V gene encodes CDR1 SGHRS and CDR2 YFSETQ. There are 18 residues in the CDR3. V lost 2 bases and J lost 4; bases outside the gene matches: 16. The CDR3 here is CASSLGVTGTGGGETQYF. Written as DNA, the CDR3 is TGCGCCAGCAGCTTAGGGGTCACGGGGACAGGTGGAGGAGAGACCCAGTACTTC.

CDR3 residues: CAWGSRGRLNQPQHF. For the CDR3, the DNA is TGTGCCTGGGGCTCAAGGGGCAGGCTCAATCAGCCCCAGCATTTT. The genes are TRBV30 and TRBJ1-5; tentative D call: TRBD1 (5 bases). The CDR3 has 15 residues. Germline loops: CDR1 GTSNPN, CDR2 SVGIG (reference sequence). V was trimmed by 5 bases and J by 3 bases, leaving 17 bases between them.

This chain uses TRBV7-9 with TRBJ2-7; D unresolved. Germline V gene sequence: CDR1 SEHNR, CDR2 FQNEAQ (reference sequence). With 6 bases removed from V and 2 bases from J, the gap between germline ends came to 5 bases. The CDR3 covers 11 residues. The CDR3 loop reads CASSITYEQYF. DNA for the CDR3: TGTGCCAGCAGTATTACCTACGAGCAGTACTTC.

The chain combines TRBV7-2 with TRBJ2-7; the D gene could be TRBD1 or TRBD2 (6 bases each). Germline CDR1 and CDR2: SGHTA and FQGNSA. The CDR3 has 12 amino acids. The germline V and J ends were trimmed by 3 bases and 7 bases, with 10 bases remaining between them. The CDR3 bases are TGTGCCAGCAGCTTGGAGGGGGAAGAGCAGTACTTC. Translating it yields CASSLEGEEQYF.